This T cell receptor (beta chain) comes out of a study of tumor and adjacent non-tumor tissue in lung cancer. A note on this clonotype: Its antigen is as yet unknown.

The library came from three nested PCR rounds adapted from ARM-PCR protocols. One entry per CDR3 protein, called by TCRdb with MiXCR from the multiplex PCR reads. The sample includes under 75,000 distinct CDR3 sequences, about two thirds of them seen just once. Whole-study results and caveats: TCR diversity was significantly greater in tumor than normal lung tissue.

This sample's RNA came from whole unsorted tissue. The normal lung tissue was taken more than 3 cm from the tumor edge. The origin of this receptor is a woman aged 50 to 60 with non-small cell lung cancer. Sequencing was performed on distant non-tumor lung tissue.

The CDR3 here is CAISDSTGVNEKLFF. CDR3 sequence (DNA): TGTGCCATCAGTGACTCGACAGGAGTTAATGAAAAACTGTTTTTT. V and J are TRBV10-3 and TRBJ1-4, with TRBD1 as a possible D gene (6 bases). This CDR3 region has 15 residues. Germline CDR1 ENHRY, CDR2 SYGVKD. V dropped 3 bases and J dropped 4 bases, with 12 bases sitting between them.